These 6 T cell receptor beta chains were all obtained from the same sample, sequenced in a study of blood T cell repertoires in COVID-19. Measured with immunoSEQ multiplex PCR; TCRdb has only the in-frame clones, and not every one. The sample has hundreds of thousands of clones, about 80% seen once. The sample taken for sequencing was peripheral blood. Source of these receptors: an older man with acute or convalescent COVID-19.

The CDR3, as DNA: TGTGCCAGCAGTTTAGCGGGGGGGTTCGATGAGCAGTTCTTC. Translation gives CASSLAGGFDEQFF. The chain uses TRBV6-4 and TRBJ2-1; 11 bases match TRBD2. Germline lookup yields CDR1 MRHNA and CDR2 SNTAGT. The CDR3 is 14 amino acids. V gave up 5 bases and J gave up 8 bases; unmatched junction bases: 5.

The genes are TRBV13 and TRBJ1-4, with D perhaps matching TRBD1 (6 bases). This CDR3 has 15 amino acids. V lost 5 bases to trimming and J lost 8 bases, with 18 bases between them. The germline V gene encodes CDR1 PRHDT and CDR2 FYEKMQ (reference sequence). The CDR3 here is CASSLDHGQSEKLFF. DNA of the CDR3: TGTGCCAGCAGCCTTGACCACGGACAGTCGGAAAAACTGTTTTTT.

The chain links TRBV6-6 to TRBJ1-4, with D perhaps TRBD1 (6 bases). Trimming shortened V by 6 bases and J by 4 bases, and 18 bases separated the two germline ends. CDR3 size: 16 residues. CDR1 MNHNY and CDR2 SVGAGI come from the germline V gene (reference sequence). Written as DNA, the CDR3 is TGTGCCAGCAGCCCTGGGGGGGCTGGGGGTAATGAAAAACTGTTTTTT. Its protein product is CASSPGGAGGNEKLFF.

This chain joins TRBV29-1 and TRBJ2-7, with D perhaps matching TRBD2 (6 bases). The germline CDR1 and CDR2 sequences are SQVTM and ANQGSEA. The CDR3 totals 13 residues. The V end lost 0 bases, the J end lost 3 bases, and 9 bases lay between the germline ends. The CDR3 coding sequence is TGCAGCGTTGAAGATCTGGGGGGCTACGAGCAGTACTTC. Translation gives CSVEDLGGYEQYF.

The CDR3 bases are TGTGCCAGCAGTGAAAGGAGGGCTGGGGCCAACGTCCTGACTTTC. Protein product: CASSERRAGANVLTF. The V and J genes are TRBV2 and TRBJ2-6; tentatively, D is TRBD2 (6 bases). Germline V gene sequence: CDR1 SNHLY, CDR2 FYNNEI. V lost 2 bases and J 2 bases, leaving 7 bases between the germline ends. The CDR3 has 15 residues.

CDR3 in amino acids: CASSLRTGVTDTQYF. In nucleotides, the CDR3 is TGTGCCAGCAGCCTGCGGACAGGGGTCACAGATACGCAGTATTTT. V is TRBV5-4 and J is TRBJ2-3; 9 nucleotides line up with TRBD1. The ends lost 4 bases at V and 2 bases at J; junction bases unmatched: 5. CDR3 length: 15 amino acids. In germline, CDR1 is SGHNT, CDR2 YYREEE (reference sequence).